This T cell receptor (beta chain) derives from a study of T cells in Graves' hyperthyroidism and ophthalmopathy. Study-level findings and limits: Most clonotypes expanded in thyroid above 0.001 were likewise present in blood.

V gave up 4 bases and J gave up 4 bases, with 17 bases separating them. The CDR3 contains 16 residues. Germline lookup yields CDR1 SGHTA and CDR2 FQGNSA. The CDR3 regions of TCR beta were amplified from RNA transcripts. TCR CDR3 underwent first-round RT-PCR with the HTBI primer set. TCRdb passed the multiplex PCR reads through MiXCR, listing each CDR3 protein once. The sample shows approximately 400,000 distinct CDR3 sequences, roughly 12% of them seen only once. Patients were excluded because of uncontrolled infection, other autoimmune disease, pregnancy or lactation. Cells are PBMCs isolated from around 10 ml of fresh blood. Notes on this clonotype: Its antigen is still unknown.

Sequencing was carried out using blood. The TCR originated in a man between 25 and 39 years old with Graves' hyperthyroidism that later progressed to Graves' ophthalmopathy. The chain joins TRBV7-2 to TRBJ1-3; D gene ambiguous. CDR3 coding DNA: TGTGCCAGCAGCTCCCAGGCGGTGGGCTCGGGAAACACCATATATTTT. Translation: CASSSQAVGSGNTIYF.